This passage covers 21 T cell receptor beta chains from one sample sequenced in a study of radiotherapy plus CTLA-4 blockade in lung cancer. Assay: immunoSEQ multiplex PCR; the TCRdb copy retains only in-frame clones and omits some. There are around 90,000 clones in the sample; around four fifths occur only once, and 13% to 15% lies in the top ten. Material: peripheral blood, obtained from a patient treated with radiotherapy plus ipilimumab. The receptors stem from a human donor with non-small cell lung cancer that progressed on radiotherapy plus ipilimumab.

The chain is built from TRBV7-9 and TRBJ2-5, with D possibly matching TRBD1 (6 bases). This CDR3 contains 15 residues. Per germline, CDR1 SEHNR and CDR2 FQNEAQ (reference sequence). The V gene lost 5 bases and the J gene lost 2 bases, with 15 bases spanning the gap. The CDR3 region is CASSDTGLGQETQYF. The CDR3 DNA reads TGTGCCAGCAGCGATACAGGGCTAGGGCAAGAGACCCAGTACTTC.

As DNA, the CDR3 is TGCGCCAGCAGCAAGACGGCGACATCTGGAAACACCATATATTTT. Translation: CASSKTATSGNTIYF. The chain carries TRBV5-1 and TRBJ1-3; D is unresolved. CDR3 length equals 15 residues. With 4 bases removed from V and 1 base from J, the gap between germline ends came to 12 bases. The V gene's germline CDR1 is SGHRS and CDR2 YFSETQ.

On this clone: The sample has other DNA sequences that encode this CDR3 too. The genes are TRBV7-3 and TRBJ2-3, with 7 bases that match TRBD1. Germline V CDR1 and CDR2: SGHTA, FQGTGA. V trimming: 4 bases; J trimming: 1 base; junction bases outside the gene matches: 2. The CDR3 is 14 residues long. The CDR3 DNA reads as TGTGCCAGCAGCTCAGGGGGTGGCACAGATACGCAGTATTTT. Amino acids: CASSSGGGTDTQYF.

CDR3 residues: CASSLGVQGQETQYF. In nucleotides, the CDR3 is TGCGCCAGCAGCTTGGGGGTACAGGGCCAAGAGACCCAGTACTTC. The rearrangement joins TRBV5-1 to TRBJ2-5; D might be TRBD1 (6 bases). Germline V CDR1 and CDR2: SGHRS, YFSETQ. V shed 0 bases and J shed 1 base, with 10 bases lying between them. The CDR3 length is 15 residues. Together with reference TRBV5-1 and TRBJ2-5, the CDR3 gives the full variable domain: KAGVTQTPRYLIKTRGQQVTLSCSPISGHRSVSWYQQTPGQGLQFLFEYFSETQRNKGNFPGRFSGRQFSNSRSEMNVSTLELGDSALYLCASSLGVQGQETQYFGPGTRLLVL.

The chain employs TRBV7-2 and TRBJ2-7; no firm D call. Trimming took 6 bases from V and 3 from J, leaving 15 bases between them. Per germline, CDR1 SGHTA and CDR2 FQGNSA. The CDR3 is 14 residues long. The CDR3 protein is CASSLEYSYYEQYF. The CDR3 DNA reads TGTGCCAGCAGTCTGGAGTATTCTTACTACGAGCAGTACTTC. Using reference TRBV7-2 and TRBJ2-7 for the parts outside the CDR3, the full variable domain is GAGVSQSPSNKVTEKGKDVELRCDPISGHTALYWYRQSLGQGLEFLIYFQGNSAPDKSGLPSDRFSAERTGGSVSTLTIQRTQQEDSAVYLCASSLEYSYYEQYFGPGTRLTVT.

The rearrangement uses TRBV15 and TRBJ2-3; D not certain. V was pared by 5 bases and J by 6 bases, with 12 bases between. Per the germline V gene, CDR1 is LNHNV and CDR2 is YYDKDF (reference sequence). The CDR3 is made up of 13 amino acids. CDR3 sequence reads: CATSFLAGDTQYF. The CDR3 DNA is TGTGCCACCAGCTTTTTAGCTGGTGATACGCAGTATTTT.

V and J are TRBV5-1 and TRBJ2-2; the D gene is possibly TRBD1 (5 bases). The CDR3 consists of 15 residues. The germline V gene has CDR1 SGHRS and CDR2 YFSETQ. Deletions cut 4 bases from V and 0 bases from J, with 10 bases between. Written as DNA, the CDR3 is TGCGCCAGCAGCCTCGACAGACCGAACACCGGGGAGCTGTTTTTT. Translated: CASSLDRPNTGELFF.

The genes are TRBV6-1 and TRBJ1-2; D remains ambiguous. The length of the CDR3 is 13 residues. Trimming took 7 bases from V and 4 from J, leaving 13 bases between them. Germline V gene lookup returns CDR1 MNHNS and CDR2 SASEGT. This CDR3 is CASNHRDFYGYTF. CDR3 DNA sequence: TGTGCCAGCAACCACCGGGATTTCTATGGCTACACCTTC.

This clone appeared a few times. The chain uses TRBV29-1 and TRBJ2-1, with TRBD2 matching 8 bases. The germline V gene encodes CDR1 SQVTM and CDR2 ANQGSEA. This CDR3 is 13 amino acids long. With V trimmed by 5 bases and J by 7 bases, 7 bases remained unmatched. The CDR3 DNA is TGCAGCGTTATGGCGATAGCGGGGAATGAGCAGTTCTTC. Translating it yields CSVMAIAGNEQFF.

Only a few counts were recorded for this clone. J is TRBJ1-1 and V is TRBV6-1; 10 bases are shared with TRBD1. The V and J ends lost 7 bases and 3 bases, in that order; junction bases with no gene match: 5. Germline V gives CDR1 MNHNS, CDR2 SASEGT. CDR3 length equals 14 residues. The CDR3 sequence: CASTMTGGDTEAFF. The DNA of the CDR3 is TGTGCCAGCACCATGACAGGGGGCGACACTGAAGCTTTCTTT.

This clone was recorded a few times. The V gene is TRBV7-6, the J gene TRBJ1-3; unclear D gene. There are 16 residues in the CDR3. CDR1 and CDR2 from the germline V gene are SGHVS and FNYEAQ. The ends were cut back, 1 base at V and 0 bases at J, with 10 bases in the middle. CDR3: CASSLVGGYSGNTIYF. The CDR3 region has the DNA TGTGCCAGCAGCTTAGTAGGCGGATACTCTGGAAACACCATATATTTT.

The rearrangement uses TRBV10-2 and TRBJ1-2; D remains unclear. Looked up from germline, CDR1 is WSHSY and CDR2 is SAAADI. The V end lost 4 bases, the J end lost 4 bases, and 7 bases lay between the germline ends. The CDR3 loop spans 12 amino acids. The CDR3 bases are TGCGCCAGCAGTGGCCATGGCTATGGCTACACCTTC. This gives the protein CASSGHGYGYTF.

This chain connects TRBV27 to TRBJ1-2; 7 bases match TRBD1. The CDR3 spans 16 residues. Per the germline V gene, CDR1 is MNHEY and CDR2 is SMNVEV (reference sequence). Losses at the gene ends were 3 bases for V and 5 bases for J; bases not matched to a gene: 12. CDR3: CASSFSLTGRGYGYTF. The CDR3 nucleotides read TGTGCCAGCAGTTTCTCACTCACGGGCAGGGGGTATGGCTACACCTTC.

The CDR3: CASSVAPSGGAADTQYF. The DNA of the CDR3 is TGTGCCAGCAGCGTAGCCCCTAGCGGGGGAGCTGCAGATACGCAGTATTTT. This sequence joins TRBV9 and TRBJ2-3, with 10 bases lining up with TRBD2. CDR3 length equals 17 residues. Looked up from germline, CDR1 is SGDLS and CDR2 is YYNGEE. V gave up 0 bases and J gave up 4 bases; unmatched junction bases: 8.

The V and J genes are TRBV4-3 and TRBJ2-1; 7 nucleotides align to TRBD2. The CDR3 totals 15 residues. Germline V gene lookup returns CDR1 LGHNA and CDR2 YSLEER. V dropped 2 bases and J dropped 7; count of bases not matched to a gene: 8. CDR3 sequence: CASSQSGLGENEQFF. The CDR3, as DNA: TGCGCCAGCAGCCAATCCGGACTAGGTGAGAATGAGCAGTTCTTC.

This chain links TRBV19 with TRBJ1-5; possible D gene TRBD1, 6 bases. Germline CDR1 LNHDA, CDR2 SQIVND (reference sequence). The CDR3 has 13 residues. The germline V and J ends were trimmed by 3 bases and 7 bases, with 10 bases remaining between them. The CDR3 region is CASSIQGRQPQHF. The CDR3 bases are TGTGCCAGTAGTATCCAGGGGAGGCAGCCCCAGCATTTT.

Points on this clone: The same CDR3 is also encoded by other DNA sequences in this sample. The chain employs TRBV2 and TRBJ1-1, with D unresolved. V lost 4 bases and J 1 base, leaving 7 bases between the germline ends. Germline CDR1 reads SNHLY; CDR2 reads FYNNEI. CDR3 length equals 13 residues. The CDR3, as DNA: TGTGCCAGCAGTGTTGGATGGAACACTGAAGCTTTCTTT. Translation: CASSVGWNTEAFF.

The chain employs TRBV28 and TRBJ2-6; D remains ambiguous. Trimming shortened V by 8 bases and J by 0 bases, and 8 bases separated the two germline ends. CDR3 length: 14 amino acids. Looked up from germline, CDR1 is MDHEN and CDR2 is SYDVKM. The CDR3 DNA reads TGTGCCAGCTATCAGCACTCTGGGGCCAACGTCCTGACTTTC. Residues: CASYQHSGANVLTF.

The chain is built from TRBV2 and TRBJ1-5; D not resolved. CDR1 is SNHLY, CDR2 FYNNEI, per germline. The CDR3 length is 14 residues. The germline V and J ends were trimmed by 2 bases and 2 bases, with 7 bases remaining between them. CDR3 amino acids: CASSEQTGNQPQHF. In DNA, the CDR3 is TGTGCCAGCAGTGAACAAACGGGCAATCAGCCCCAGCATTTT.

This chain connects TRBV18 to TRBJ1-2; tentative D call: TRBD1 (6 bases). CDR3 length equals 16 residues. The germline V gene encodes CDR1 KGHSH and CDR2 LQKENI. The V end was cut by 3 bases, the J end by 0 bases, with 14 bases between. The CDR3, as DNA: TGTGCCAGCTCACCCAACAGGGCTCCAGCTAACTATGGCTACACCTTC. Translation: CASSPNRAPANYGYTF.

This clone was counted a few times. This chain joins TRBV6-5 and TRBJ1-5; D is perhaps TRBD1 (5 bases). The CDR3 runs 14 residues. V was shortened by 10 bases and J by 4 bases, with 17 bases between the two germline ends. CDR1 MNHEY and CDR2 SVGAGI come from the germline V gene. In DNA, the CDR3 is TGTGCCACCTCCTGGGCGCGGGGGAATCAGCCCCAGCATTTT. It is translated as CATSWARGNQPQHF.